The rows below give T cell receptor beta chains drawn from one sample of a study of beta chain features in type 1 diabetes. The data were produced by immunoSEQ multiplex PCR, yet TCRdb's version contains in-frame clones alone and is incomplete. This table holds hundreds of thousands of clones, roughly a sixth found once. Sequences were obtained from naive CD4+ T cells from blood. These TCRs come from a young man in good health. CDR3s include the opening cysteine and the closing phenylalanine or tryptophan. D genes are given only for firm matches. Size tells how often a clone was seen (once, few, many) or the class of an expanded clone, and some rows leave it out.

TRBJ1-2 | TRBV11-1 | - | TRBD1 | CASSPTGTVSSYGYTF | TGTGCCAGCAGCCCCACCGGGACAGTGTCGTCCTATGGCTACACCTTC
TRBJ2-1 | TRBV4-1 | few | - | CASSQDFAATNEQFF | TGCGCCAGCAGCCAAGATTTTGCAGCAACCAATGAGCAGTTCTTC
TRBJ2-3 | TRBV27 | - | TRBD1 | CASGLQGLRDTQYF | TGTGCCAGCGGCCTACAGGGGCTGAGAGATACGCAGTATTTT
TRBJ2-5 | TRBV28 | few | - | CASRQQETQYF | TGTGCCAGCAGACAACAAGAGACCCAGTACTTC
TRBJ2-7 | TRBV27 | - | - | CASSLMAAGTYEQYF | TGTGCCAGCAGTTTAATGGCGGCAGGGACGTACGAGCAGTACTTC
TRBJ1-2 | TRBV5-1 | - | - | CASSLGGFPGYTF | TGCGCCAGCAGCTTGGGCGGGTTCCCTGGCTACACCTTC
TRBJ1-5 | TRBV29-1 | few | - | CSVTLQGRNQPQHF | TGCAGCGTTACCCTACAGGGAAGGAATCAGCCCCAGCATTTT
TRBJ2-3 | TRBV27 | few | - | CASMGRSDITDTQYF | TGTGCCAGCATGGGGAGGTCCGATATCACAGATACGCAGTATTTT
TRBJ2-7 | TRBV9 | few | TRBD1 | CASSPAGTGRRQYF | TGTGCCAGCAGCCCAGCCGGGACAGGGCGAAGGCAGTACTTC
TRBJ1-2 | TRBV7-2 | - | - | CASSLVGAPHYGYTF | TGTGCCAGCAGCTTAGTGGGGGCGCCCCACTATGGCTACACCTTC
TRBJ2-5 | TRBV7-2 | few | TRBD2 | CASSLRLAVRETQYF | TGTGCCAGCAGCTTACGGCTAGCGGTCAGGGAGACCCAGTACTTC
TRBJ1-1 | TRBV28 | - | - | CASSLGALNTEAFF | TGTGCCAGCAGTTTAGGGGCCCTGAACACTGAAGCTTTCTTT
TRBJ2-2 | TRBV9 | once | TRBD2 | CASSLNERGLFF | TGTGCCAGCAGCTTAAACGAGCGGGGGCTGTTTTTT
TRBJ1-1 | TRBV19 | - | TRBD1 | CASSRPRTGGQGTEAFF | TGTGCCAGTAGCCGACCCCGGACAGGGGGACAAGGCACTGAAGCTTTCTTT
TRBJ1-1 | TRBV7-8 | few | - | CASSLVRDTEAFF | TGTGCCAGCAGCTTAGTCCGGGACACTGAAGCTTTCTTT
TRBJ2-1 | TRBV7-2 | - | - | CASSLRSSSYNEQFF | TGTGCCAGCAGCTTACGTTCTTCCTCCTACAATGAGCAGTTCTTC
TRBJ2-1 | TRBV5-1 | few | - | CASSSTGSLHLSSYNEQFF | TGCGCCAGCAGCTCTACCGGGTCTCTGCATTTAAGCTCCTACAATGAGCAGTTCTTC
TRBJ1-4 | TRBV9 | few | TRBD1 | CASSVGDRGLKLFF | TGTGCCAGCAGCGTAGGGGACAGGGGCCTAAAACTGTTTTTT
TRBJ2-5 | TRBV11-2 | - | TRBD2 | CASSPWTSAETQYF | TGTGCCAGCAGCCCCTGGACTAGCGCTGAGACCCAGTACTTC
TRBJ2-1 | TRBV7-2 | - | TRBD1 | CASSNRDRGPRNEQFF | TGTGCCAGCAGCAACAGGGACAGGGGCCCTCGGAATGAGCAGTTCTTC
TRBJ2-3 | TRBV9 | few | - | CASSFVTDTDTQYF | TGTGCCAGCAGCTTCGTGACGGACACAGATACGCAGTATTTT
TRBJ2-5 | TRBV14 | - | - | CASSPGHRGETQYF | TGTGCCAGCAGCCCTGGACATCGCGGGGAGACCCAGTACTTC
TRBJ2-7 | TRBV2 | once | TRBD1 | CASSESRRGSEQYF | TGTGCCAGCAGTGAAAGTCGCAGGGGGTCCGAGCAGTACTTC
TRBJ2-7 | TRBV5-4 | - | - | CASSFDRPSIYEQYF | TGTGCCAGCAGTTTTGACAGGCCGAGCATTTATGAGCAGTACTTC
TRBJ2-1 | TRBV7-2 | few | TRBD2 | CASSLRTSGEREFF | TGTGCCAGCAGCCTACGGACTAGCGGGGAAAGGGAGTTCTTC